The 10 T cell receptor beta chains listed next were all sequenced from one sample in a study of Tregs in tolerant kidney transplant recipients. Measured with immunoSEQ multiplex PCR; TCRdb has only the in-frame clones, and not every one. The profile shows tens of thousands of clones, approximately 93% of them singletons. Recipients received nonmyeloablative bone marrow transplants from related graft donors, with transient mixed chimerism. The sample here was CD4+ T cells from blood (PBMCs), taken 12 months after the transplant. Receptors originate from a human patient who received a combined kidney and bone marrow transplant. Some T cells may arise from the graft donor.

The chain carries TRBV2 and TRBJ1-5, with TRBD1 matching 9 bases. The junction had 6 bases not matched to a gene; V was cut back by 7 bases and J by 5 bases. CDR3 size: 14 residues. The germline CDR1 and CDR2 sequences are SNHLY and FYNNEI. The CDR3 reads CASNQDRGDQPQHF. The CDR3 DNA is TGTGCCAGCAATCAGGACAGGGGTGATCAGCCCCAGCATTTT.

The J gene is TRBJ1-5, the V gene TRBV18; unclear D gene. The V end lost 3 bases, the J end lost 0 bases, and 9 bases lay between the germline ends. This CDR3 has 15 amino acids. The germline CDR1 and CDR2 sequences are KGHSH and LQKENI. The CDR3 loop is CASSPTDYSNQPQHF. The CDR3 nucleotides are TGTGCCAGCTCACCTACAGATTATAGCAATCAGCCCCAGCATTTT. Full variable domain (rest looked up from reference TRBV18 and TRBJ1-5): NAGVMQNPRHLVRRRGQEARLRCSPMKGHSHVYWYRQLPEEGLKFMVYLQKENIIDESGMPKERFSAEFPKEGPSILRIQQVVRGDSAAYFCASSPTDYSNQPQHFGDGTRLSIL.

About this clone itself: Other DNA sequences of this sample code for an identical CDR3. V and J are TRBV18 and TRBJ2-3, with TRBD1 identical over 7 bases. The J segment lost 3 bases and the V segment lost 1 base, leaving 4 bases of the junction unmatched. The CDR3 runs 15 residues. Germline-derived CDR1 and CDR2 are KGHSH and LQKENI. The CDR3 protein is CASSPRQGRTDTQYF. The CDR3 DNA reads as TGTGCCAGCTCACCACGACAGGGCAGGACAGATACGCAGTATTTT.

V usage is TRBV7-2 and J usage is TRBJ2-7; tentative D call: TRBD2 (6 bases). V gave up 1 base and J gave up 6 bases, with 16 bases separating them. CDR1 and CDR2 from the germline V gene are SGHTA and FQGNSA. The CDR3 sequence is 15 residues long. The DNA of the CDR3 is TGTGCCAGCAGCTTAGGTCGAGCGGGCGGTGGCGAGCAGTACTTC. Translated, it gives CASSLGRAGGGEQYF.

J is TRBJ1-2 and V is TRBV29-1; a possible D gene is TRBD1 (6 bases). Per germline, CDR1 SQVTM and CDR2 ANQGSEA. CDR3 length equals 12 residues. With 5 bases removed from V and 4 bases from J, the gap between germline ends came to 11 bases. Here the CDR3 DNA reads TGCAGCGTTACGGACAGTATCTATGGCTACACCTTC. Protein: CSVTDSIYGYTF. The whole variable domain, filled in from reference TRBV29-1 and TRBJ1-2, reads SAVISQKPSRDICQRGTSLTIQCQVDSQVTMMFWYRQQPGQSLTLIATANQGSEATYESGFVIDKFPISRPNLTFSTLTVSNMSPEDSSIYLCSVTDSIYGYTFGSGTRLTVV.

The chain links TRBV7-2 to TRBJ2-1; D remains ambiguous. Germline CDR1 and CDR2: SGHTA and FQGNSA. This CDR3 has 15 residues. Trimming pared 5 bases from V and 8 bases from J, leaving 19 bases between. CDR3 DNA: TGTGCCAGCAGCCCACCCGGCTCAAATCGGGATGAGCAGTTCTTC. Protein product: CASSPPGSNRDEQFF.

The CDR3 loop reads CASSIGTARYEQYF. Written as DNA, the CDR3 is TGTGCCAGCAGCATCGGGACAGCCCGCTACGAGCAGTACTTC. The V and J genes are TRBV7-6 and TRBJ2-7, with 7 bases lining up with TRBD1. J was trimmed by 3 bases and V by 5 bases; bases with no gene match: 7. Germline V gene data show CDR1 as SGHVS and CDR2 as FNYEAQ. This CDR3 is 14 amino acids long.

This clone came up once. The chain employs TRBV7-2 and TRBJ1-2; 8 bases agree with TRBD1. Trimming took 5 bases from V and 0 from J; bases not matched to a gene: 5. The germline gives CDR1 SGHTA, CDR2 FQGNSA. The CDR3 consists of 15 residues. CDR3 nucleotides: TGTGCCAGCAGCCCCCGGACAGGGCCTAACTATGGCTACACCTTC. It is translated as CASSPRTGPNYGYTF.

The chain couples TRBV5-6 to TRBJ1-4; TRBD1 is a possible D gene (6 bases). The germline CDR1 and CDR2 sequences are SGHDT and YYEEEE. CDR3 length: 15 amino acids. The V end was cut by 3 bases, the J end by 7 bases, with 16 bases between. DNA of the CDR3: TGTGCCAGCAGCTCCACCCCGGGGGGGCTTGAAAAACTGTTTTTT. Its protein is CASSSTPGGLEKLFF.

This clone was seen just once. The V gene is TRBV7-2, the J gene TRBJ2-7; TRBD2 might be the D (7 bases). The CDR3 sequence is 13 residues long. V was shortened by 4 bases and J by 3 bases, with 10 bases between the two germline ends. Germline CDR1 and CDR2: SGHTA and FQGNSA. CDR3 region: CASSSRGGYEQYF. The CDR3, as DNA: TGTGCCAGCAGCTCTAGGGGGGGCTACGAGCAGTACTTC.